The 22 T cell receptor beta chains below come from one sample, sequenced in a study of cytomegalovirus exposure and HLA in healthy donors. 13 Jbeta primers and 60 Vbeta primers were used for the PCR. The table came from immunoSEQ multiplex PCR; TCRdb's copy has only in-frame clones and leaves some out. The sample yields about 140,000 clones, almost 85% seen once. Sample: PBMCs. These receptors all stem from a man under 40 in good health and CMV-seropositive.

The chain links TRBV29-1 to TRBJ2-7; 8 bases are a match to TRBD2. The junction had 22 bases not matched to a gene; V was cut back by 8 bases and J by 7 bases. Germline CDR1 SQVTM, CDR2 ANQGSEA. The CDR3 consists of 16 residues. In DNA form, the CDR3 reads TGCAGCCCCGAAGCGGCGGGGGGCGGCTCCGGGATTGAGCAGTACTTC. It translates to CSPEAAGGGSGIEQYF.

This chain links TRBV6-1 with TRBJ1-2; TRBD1 is a possible D gene (5 bases). The CDR3 length is 17 residues. With 4 bases removed from V and 8 bases from J, the gap between germline ends came to 26 bases. Germline CDR1 reads MNHNS; CDR2 reads SASEGT. CDR3 nucleotides: TGTGCCAGCAGTGTATTCAATACACAGGAGACGTCTGACGGCTACACCTTC. Translating it yields CASSVFNTQETSDGYTF.

The J gene is TRBJ2-3, the V gene TRBV5-1, with D unclear. Germline lookup yields CDR1 SGHRS and CDR2 YFSETQ. CDR3 size: 15 residues. Between the trimmed V and J ends, which lost 4 bases and 1 base, there was a span of 13 bases. DNA for the CDR3: TGCGCCAGCAGCGTAGCCCTATCCGGCACAGATACGCAGTATTTT. Protein product: CASSVALSGTDTQYF.

The chain combines TRBV2 with TRBJ2-7, with no clear D. From germline, CDR1 is SNHLY and CDR2 FYNNEI. This CDR3 is built from 13 residues. The V end lost 2 bases, the J end lost 5 bases, and 10 bases lay between the germline ends. As DNA, the CDR3 is TGTGCCAGCAGTGAAACAGCCCCACACGAGCAGTACTTC. This encodes CASSETAPHEQYF. The full variable domain, with the rest looked up from reference TRBV2 and TRBJ2-7, is EPEVTQTPSHQVTQMGQEVILRCVPISNHLYFYWYRQILGQKVEFLVSFYNNEISEKSEIFDDQFSVERPDGSNFTLKIRSTKLEDSAMYFCASSETAPHEQYFGPGTRLTVT.

The chain recombines TRBV28 with TRBJ2-5, with D maybe TRBD1 (5 bases). The CDR3 has 14 amino acids. V lost 6 bases and J lost 2, with 13 bases in between. Germline V gene lookup returns CDR1 MDHEN and CDR2 SYDVKM. The CDR3 region is CASSLRGLQETQYF. The CDR3 DNA reads as TGTGCCAGCAGCCTTAGGGGTTTGCAAGAGACCCAGTACTTC.

The chain has TRBV4-1 and TRBJ1-6; perhaps TRBD1 as D (5 bases). The CDR3 consists of 15 residues. The germline V and J ends were trimmed by 0 bases and 9 bases, with 12 bases remaining between them. Germline V lookup: CDR1 MGHRA, CDR2 YSYEKL. In DNA, the CDR3 is TGCGCCAGCAGCCAAGATCAGGCGGGGGTTTCACCCCTCCACTTT. It specifies CASSQDQAGVSPLHF.

The V call is TRBV7-2, the J call TRBJ1-5; no firm D call. CDR1 and CDR2 (germline): SGHTA, FQGNSA. The CDR3 contains 13 residues. The V end was cut by 6 bases, the J end by 5 bases, with 11 bases between. The CDR3 sequence is CASSPQSDQPQHF. The CDR3 DNA reads TGTGCCAGCAGTCCGCAGAGCGATCAGCCCCAGCATTTT.

This rearrangement joins TRBV10-3 to TRBJ2-7; D not certain. The germline CDR1 and CDR2 sequences are ENHRY and SYGVKD. The V and J ends lost 3 bases and 2 bases respectively, with 5 bases between them. The CDR3 length is 12 residues. The CDR3 DNA sequence: TGTGCCATCAGTGAAGAGCCCTACGAGCAGTACTTC. This sequence encodes CAISEEPYEQYF.

In its sample, this clone was seen once. The chain joins TRBV27 to TRBJ1-5; weak D call: TRBD1 (5 bases). The CDR3 has 15 residues. With 9 bases removed from V and 2 bases from J, the gap between germline ends came to 17 bases. Germline loops: CDR1 MNHEY, CDR2 SMNVEV (reference sequence). The CDR3 DNA follows: TGTGCCAGTAAACTCCAGGGTGGGGGCAATCAGCCCCAGCATTTT. This translates into CASKLQGGGNQPQHF.

CDR3 residues: CASSFGASSGRRYEQYF. The CDR3 bases are TGTGCCAGCAGCTTTGGAGCCTCTAGCGGGAGACGGTACGAGCAGTACTTC. V gene TRBV11-1 combines with J gene TRBJ2-7; 10 positions match TRBD2. Trimming took 3 bases from V and 4 from J; bases not matched to a gene: 12. The CDR3 extends over 17 amino acids. The germline V gene has CDR1 SGHAT and CDR2 FQDESV (reference sequence). Full variable domain (rest looked up from reference TRBV11-1 and TRBJ2-7): EAEVAQSPRYKITEKSQAVAFWCDPISGHATLYWYRQILGQGPELLVQFQDESVVDDSQLPKDRFSAERLKGVDSTLKIQPAELGDSAMYLCASSFGASSGRRYEQYFGPGTRLTVT.

This chain uses TRBV29-1 with TRBJ2-2; D gene ambiguous. This CDR3 region has 13 residues. Germline CDR1 SQVTM, CDR2 ANQGSEA. V was cut by 4 bases and J by 1 base, with 7 bases left in between. The CDR3 loop is CSVGPGNTGELFF. The CDR3, as DNA: TGCAGCGTTGGCCCGGGGAACACCGGGGAGCTGTTTTTT.

The chain is built from TRBV27 and TRBJ2-7, with TRBD2 matching over 10 bases. The CDR3 is 13 amino acids. The V gene's germline CDR1 is MNHEY and CDR2 SMNVEV (reference sequence). The ends lost 5 bases at V and 3 bases at J; junction bases unmatched: 1. CDR3 region: CASSLAGDYEQYF. CDR3 nucleotide sequence: TGTGCCAGCAGTCTAGCGGGGGACTACGAGCAGTACTTC.

V is TRBV2 and J is TRBJ2-1; D is unclear. Deletions cut 7 bases from V and 4 bases from J, with 8 bases between. This CDR3 is 12 amino acids long. Germline loops: CDR1 SNHLY, CDR2 FYNNEI. For the CDR3, the DNA is TGTGCCAGCATCTTCGGGTACAATGAGCAGTTCTTC. Translating it yields CASIFGYNEQFF.

This chain uses TRBV5-1 with TRBJ2-7; the D gene is possibly TRBD2 (8 bases). The CDR3 spans 15 residues. Germline assignment: CDR1 SGHRS and CDR2 YFSETQ. Trimming cost V 3 bases and J 1 base, with 14 bases left between them. CDR3 residues: CASSSGGTASYEQYF. DNA for the CDR3: TGCGCCAGCAGCTCGGGGGGGACAGCTTCCTACGAGCAGTACTTC.

On this clone: Other DNA sequences in the sample encode the same CDR3. The chain's CDR3 is CASSAGQGSYNEQFF. DNA of the CDR3: TGTGCCAGCAGTGCGGGACAGGGGTCCTACAATGAGCAGTTCTTC. The chain combines TRBV2 with TRBJ2-1, with 10 positions matching TRBD1. The CDR3 extends over 15 amino acids. The germline V gene encodes CDR1 SNHLY and CDR2 FYNNEI. V shed 4 bases and J 1 base; nucleotides not matched to a gene: 1.

V and J are TRBV14 and TRBJ1-2, with 7 bases that match TRBD1. The CDR3 length is 15 residues. Looked up from germline, CDR1 is SGHDN and CDR2 is FVKESK. V gave up 0 bases and J gave up 7 bases; unmatched junction bases: 8. The CDR3 bases are TGTGCCAGCAGCCAAGATCGTTACAGGGGACTTGGCTACACCTTC. As protein: CASSQDRYRGLGYTF.

The genes are TRBV13 and TRBJ2-7; D possibly corresponds to TRBD2 (6 bases). Germline V gives CDR1 PRHDT, CDR2 FYEKMQ (reference sequence). Trimming took off 5 bases at V and 6 bases at J, with 20 bases between the two ends. The CDR3 is made up of 15 amino acids. CDR3 nucleotide sequence: TGTGCCAGCAGCCTCGGGACTCAAAGCCTTCGCGAGCAGTACTTC. Encoded protein: CASSLGTQSLREQYF.

The CDR3 protein is CASSLGEGLNQPQHF. CDR3 nucleotides: TGTGCCAGCAGCCTTGGGGAGGGCCTCAATCAGCCCCAGCATTTT. This rearrangement joins TRBV4-2 to TRBJ1-5; D not certain. V gave up 4 bases and J gave up 3 bases, with 13 bases separating them. CDR3 size: 15 residues. Per germline, CDR1 LGHNA and CDR2 YNFKEQ.

CDR3 amino acids: CASSYWPSADNEQFF. The CDR3 DNA sequence: TGTGCCAGCAGTTATTGGCCTAGCGCTGACAATGAGCAGTTCTTC. The rearrangement links TRBV6-4 to TRBJ2-1, with a tentative D call TRBD2 (6 bases). This CDR3 is built from 15 residues. V gave up 5 bases and J gave up 5 bases, with 16 bases separating them. Per germline, CDR1 MRHNA and CDR2 SNTAGT.

The chain has TRBV30 and TRBJ1-1, with D hard to call. Germline V lookup: CDR1 GTSNPN, CDR2 SVGIG (reference sequence). V was pared by 0 bases and J by 8 bases, with 13 bases between. CDR3 length: 13 residues. The CDR3 DNA is TGTGCCTGGAGTGTAGGCAGGCTACTCGAAGCTTTCTTT. Translating it yields CAWSVGRLLEAFF.

This clone was observed once. The chain links TRBV6-1 to TRBJ1-5; 9 nucleotides match TRBD1. The CDR3 loop spans 15 amino acids. Losses at the gene ends were 1 base for V and 5 bases for J; bases not matched to a gene: 3. Germline loops: CDR1 MNHNS, CDR2 SASEGT. The CDR3 is CASSEGDRDYQPQHF. For the CDR3, the DNA is TGTGCCAGCAGTGAAGGGGACAGGGACTATCAGCCCCAGCATTTT.

The V call is TRBV7-2, the J call TRBJ2-2; TRBD2 agrees at 10 bases. Losses at the gene ends were 0 bases for V and 7 bases for J; bases not matched to a gene: 2. The CDR3 runs 15 residues. The germline CDR1 and CDR2 sequences are SGHTA and FQGNSA. In nucleotides, the CDR3 is TGTGCCAGCAGCTTAGCCAGGACTAGCGGCGGGGAGCTGTTTTTT. Translating gives CASSLARTSGGELFF. Drawing the rest from reference TRBV7-2 and TRBJ2-2, the complete variable domain is GAGVSQSPSNKVTEKGKDVELRCDPISGHTALYWYRQSLGQGLEFLIYFQGNSAPDKSGLPSDRFSAERTGGSVSTLTIQRTQQEDSAVYLCASSLARTSGGELFFGEGSRLTVL.